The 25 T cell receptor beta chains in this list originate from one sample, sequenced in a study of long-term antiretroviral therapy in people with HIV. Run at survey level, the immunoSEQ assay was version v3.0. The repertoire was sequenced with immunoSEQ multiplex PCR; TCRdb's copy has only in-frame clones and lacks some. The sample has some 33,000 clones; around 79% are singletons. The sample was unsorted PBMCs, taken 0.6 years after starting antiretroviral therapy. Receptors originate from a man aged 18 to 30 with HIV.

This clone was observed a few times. The DNA of the CDR3 is TGTGCCAGCAGCCAAGTGCACAGACAAGAGACCCAGTACTTC. Translation: CASSQVHRQETQYF. The chain carries TRBV16 and TRBJ2-5; D remains ambiguous. With 2 bases removed from V and 2 bases from J, the gap between germline ends came to 9 bases. The CDR3 totals 14 residues. Per germline, CDR1 KGHSY and CDR2 FQNENV.

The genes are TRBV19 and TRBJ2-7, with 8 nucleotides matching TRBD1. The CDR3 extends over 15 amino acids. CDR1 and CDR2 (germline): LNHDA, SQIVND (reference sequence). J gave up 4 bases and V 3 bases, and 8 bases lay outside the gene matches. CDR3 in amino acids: CASSISRDRLYEQYF. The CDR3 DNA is TGTGCCAGTAGTATTTCCCGGGACAGGCTTTACGAGCAGTACTTC.

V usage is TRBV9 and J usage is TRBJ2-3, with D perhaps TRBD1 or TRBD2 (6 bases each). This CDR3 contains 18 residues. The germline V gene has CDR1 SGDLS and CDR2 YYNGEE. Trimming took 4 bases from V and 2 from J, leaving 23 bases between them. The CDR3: CASSPRGTGLATTDTQYF. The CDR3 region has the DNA TGTGCCAGCAGCCCTAGGGGGACGGGACTCGCTACCACAGATACGCAGTATTTT.

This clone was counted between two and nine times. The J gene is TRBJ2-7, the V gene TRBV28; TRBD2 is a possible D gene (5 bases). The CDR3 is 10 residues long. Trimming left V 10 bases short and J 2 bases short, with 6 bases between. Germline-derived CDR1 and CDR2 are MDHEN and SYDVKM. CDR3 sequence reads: CATGAYEQYF. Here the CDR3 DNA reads TGTGCCACCGGGGCCTACGAGCAGTACTTC.

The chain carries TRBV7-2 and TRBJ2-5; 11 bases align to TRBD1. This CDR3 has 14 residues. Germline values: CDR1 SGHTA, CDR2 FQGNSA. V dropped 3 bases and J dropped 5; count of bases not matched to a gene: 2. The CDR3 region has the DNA TGTGCCAGCAGCTTGGACAGGGGGCGTGAGACCCAGTACTTC. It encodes CASSLDRGRETQYF. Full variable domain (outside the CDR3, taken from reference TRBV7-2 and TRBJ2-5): GAGVSQSPSNKVTEKGKDVELRCDPISGHTALYWYRQSLGQGLEFLIYFQGNSAPDKSGLPSDRFSAERTGGSVSTLTIQRTQQEDSAVYLCASSLDRGRETQYFGPGTRLLVL.

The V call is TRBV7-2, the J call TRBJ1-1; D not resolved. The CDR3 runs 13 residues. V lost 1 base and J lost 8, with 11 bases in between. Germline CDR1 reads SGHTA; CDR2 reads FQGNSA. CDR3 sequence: CASSLVHGNEAFF. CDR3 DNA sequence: TGTGCCAGCAGCTTAGTCCACGGGAACGAAGCTTTCTTT.

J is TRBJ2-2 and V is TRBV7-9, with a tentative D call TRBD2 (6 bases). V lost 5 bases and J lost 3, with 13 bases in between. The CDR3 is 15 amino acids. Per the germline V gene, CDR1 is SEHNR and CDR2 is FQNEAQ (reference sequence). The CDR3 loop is CASSPASDYTGELFF. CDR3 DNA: TGTGCCAGCAGCCCCGCTAGCGACTACACCGGGGAGCTGTTTTTT.

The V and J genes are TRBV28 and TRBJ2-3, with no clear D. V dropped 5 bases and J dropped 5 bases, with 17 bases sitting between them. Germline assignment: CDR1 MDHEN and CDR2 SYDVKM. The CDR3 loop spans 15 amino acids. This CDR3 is CASSPSRVAIDTQYF. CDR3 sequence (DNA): TGTGCCAGCAGTCCGTCTAGGGTGGCCATAGATACGCAGTATTTT.

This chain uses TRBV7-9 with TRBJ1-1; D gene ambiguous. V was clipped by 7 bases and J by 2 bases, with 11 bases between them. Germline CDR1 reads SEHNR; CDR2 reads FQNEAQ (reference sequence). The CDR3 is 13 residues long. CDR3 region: CASTHRLNTEAFF. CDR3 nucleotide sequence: TGTGCCAGCACCCATAGATTAAACACTGAAGCTTTCTTT. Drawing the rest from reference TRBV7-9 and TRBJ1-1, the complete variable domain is DTGVSQNPRHKITKRGQNVTFRCDPISEHNRLYWYRQTLGQGPEFLTYFQNEAQLEKSRLLSDRFSAERPKGSFSTLEIQRTEQGDSAMYLCASTHRLNTEAFFGQGTRLTVV.

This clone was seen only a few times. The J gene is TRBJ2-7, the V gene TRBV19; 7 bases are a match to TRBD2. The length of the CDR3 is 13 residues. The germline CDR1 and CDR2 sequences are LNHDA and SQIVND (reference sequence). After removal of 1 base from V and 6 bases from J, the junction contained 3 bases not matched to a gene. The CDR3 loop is CASSIAGGGEQYF. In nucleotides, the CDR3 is TGTGCCAGTAGTATAGCGGGAGGAGGCGAGCAGTACTTC. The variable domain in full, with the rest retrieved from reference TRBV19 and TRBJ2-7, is DGGITQSPKYLFRKEGQNVTLSCEQNLNHDAMYWYRQDPGQGLRLIYYSQIVNDFQKGDIAEGYSVSREKKESFPLTVTSAQKNPTAFYLCASSIAGGGEQYFGPGTRLTVT.

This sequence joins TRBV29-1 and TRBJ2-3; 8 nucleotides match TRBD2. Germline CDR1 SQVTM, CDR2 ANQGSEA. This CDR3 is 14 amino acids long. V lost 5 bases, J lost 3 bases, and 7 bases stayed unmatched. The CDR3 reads CSVWEGLVTDTQYF. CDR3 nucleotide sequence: TGCAGCGTTTGGGAGGGACTAGTAACAGATACGCAGTATTTT.

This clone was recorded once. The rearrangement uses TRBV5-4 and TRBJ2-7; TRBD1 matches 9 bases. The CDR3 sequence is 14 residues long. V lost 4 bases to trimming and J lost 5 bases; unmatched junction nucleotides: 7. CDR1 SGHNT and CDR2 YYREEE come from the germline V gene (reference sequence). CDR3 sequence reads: CASSPGQGRNEQYF. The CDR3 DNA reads TGTGCCAGCAGCCCCGGACAGGGGCGAAACGAGCAGTACTTC.

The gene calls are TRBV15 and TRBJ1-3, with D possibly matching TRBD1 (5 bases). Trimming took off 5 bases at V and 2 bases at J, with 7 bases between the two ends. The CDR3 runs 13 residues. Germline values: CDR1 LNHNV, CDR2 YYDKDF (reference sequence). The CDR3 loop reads CATSAGTGNTIYF. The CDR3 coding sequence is TGTGCCACCAGCGCAGGGACTGGAAACACCATATATTTT.

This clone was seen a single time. This CDR3 is CASTRGRTEAFF. The CDR3 DNA reads as TGTGCCAGCACCCGGGGGAGGACTGAAGCTTTCTTT. The V call is TRBV2, the J call TRBJ1-1; D might be TRBD1 (5 bases). CDR1 is SNHLY, CDR2 FYNNEI, per germline. CDR3 length: 12 amino acids. V gave up 7 bases and J gave up 5 bases, with 11 bases separating them.

Written as DNA, the CDR3 is TGTGCCAGCAGTTTAGCGGCGGGAGGGCTCTCCTACAATGAGCAGTTCTTC. It translates to CASSLAAGGLSYNEQFF. The rearrangement joins TRBV27 to TRBJ2-1; 9 bases line up with TRBD2. CDR3 length equals 17 residues. V lost 2 bases to trimming and J lost 0 bases; unmatched junction nucleotides: 5. The germline V gene encodes CDR1 MNHEY and CDR2 SMNVEV (reference sequence).

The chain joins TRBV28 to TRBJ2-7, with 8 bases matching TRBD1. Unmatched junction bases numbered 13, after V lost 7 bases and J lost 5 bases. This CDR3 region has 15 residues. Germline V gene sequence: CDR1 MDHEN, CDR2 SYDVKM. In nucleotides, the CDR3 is TGTGCCAGCAATCCCAACGGACAGGGACTGGACGAGCAGTACTTC. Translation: CASNPNGQGLDEQYF.

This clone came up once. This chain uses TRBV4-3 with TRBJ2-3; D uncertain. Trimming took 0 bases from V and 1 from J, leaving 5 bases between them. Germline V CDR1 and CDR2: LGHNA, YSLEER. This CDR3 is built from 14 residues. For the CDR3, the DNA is TGCGCCAGCAGCCAAGATTTAGGCACAGATACGCAGTATTTT. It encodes CASSQDLGTDTQYF.

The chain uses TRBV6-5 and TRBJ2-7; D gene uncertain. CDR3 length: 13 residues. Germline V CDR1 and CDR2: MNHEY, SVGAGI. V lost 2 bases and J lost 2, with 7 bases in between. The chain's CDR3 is CASSYTETYEQYF. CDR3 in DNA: TGTGCCAGCAGTTACACCGAAACCTACGAGCAGTACTTC.

CDR3 residues: CASSVPTGGRTDTQYF. DNA for the CDR3: TGTGCCAGCAGCGTACCGACAGGGGGCAGGACAGATACGCAGTATTTT. The gene calls are TRBV5-4 and TRBJ2-3; 10 bases fit TRBD1. The germline V gene has CDR1 SGHNT and CDR2 YYREEE (reference sequence). V dropped 4 bases and J dropped 3; count of bases not matched to a gene: 8. This CDR3 region has 16 residues.

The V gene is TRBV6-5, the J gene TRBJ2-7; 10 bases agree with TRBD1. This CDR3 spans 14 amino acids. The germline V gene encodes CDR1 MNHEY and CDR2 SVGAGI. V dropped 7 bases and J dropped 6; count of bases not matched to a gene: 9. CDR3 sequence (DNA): TGTGCCAGCACCCAAGGGACAGGGGCGTCCGAGCAGTACTTC. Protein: CASTQGTGASEQYF.

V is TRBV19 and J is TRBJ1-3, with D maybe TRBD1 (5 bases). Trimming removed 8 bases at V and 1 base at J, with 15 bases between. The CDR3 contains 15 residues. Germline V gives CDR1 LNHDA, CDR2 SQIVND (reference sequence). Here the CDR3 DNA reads TGTGCCAGTGGATCGAGGGGACTGTCTGGAAACACCATATATTTT. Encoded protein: CASGSRGLSGNTIYF. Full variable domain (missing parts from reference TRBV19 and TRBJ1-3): DGGITQSPKYLFRKEGQNVTLSCEQNLNHDAMYWYRQDPGQGLRLIYYSQIVNDFQKGDIAEGYSVSREKKESFPLTVTSAQKNPTAFYLCASGSRGLSGNTIYFGEGSWLTVV.

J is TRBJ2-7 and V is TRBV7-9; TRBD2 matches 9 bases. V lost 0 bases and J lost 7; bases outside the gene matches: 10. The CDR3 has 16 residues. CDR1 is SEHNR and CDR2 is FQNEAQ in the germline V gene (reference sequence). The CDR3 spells CASSLAQASGKREQYF. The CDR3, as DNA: TGTGCCAGCAGCTTAGCTCAGGCTAGCGGGAAGAGGGAGCAGTACTTC.

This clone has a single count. The CDR3 loop is CASSPTSGSIYEQFF. The CDR3 region has the DNA TGTGCCAGCAGCCCGACTAGCGGGAGCATATATGAGCAGTTCTTC. This chain links TRBV7-3 with TRBJ2-1; 12 nucleotides agree with TRBD2. V shed 5 bases and J 8 bases; nucleotides not matched to a gene: 7. CDR3 length equals 15 residues. Germline CDR1 SGHTA, CDR2 FQGTGA.

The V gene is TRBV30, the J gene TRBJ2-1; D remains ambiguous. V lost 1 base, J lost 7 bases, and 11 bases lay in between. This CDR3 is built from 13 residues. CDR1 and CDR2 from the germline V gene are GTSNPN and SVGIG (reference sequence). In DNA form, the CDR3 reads TGTGCCTGGAGTGGGGATCTTCTAAATGAGCAGTTCTTC. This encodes CAWSGDLLNEQFF.

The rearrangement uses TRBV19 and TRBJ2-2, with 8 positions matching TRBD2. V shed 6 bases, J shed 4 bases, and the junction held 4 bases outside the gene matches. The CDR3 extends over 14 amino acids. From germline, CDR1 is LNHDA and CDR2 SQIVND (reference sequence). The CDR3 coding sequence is TGTGCCAGTAGGCTAGCGGGTAGCACCGGGGAGCTGTTTTTT. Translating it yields CASRLAGSTGELFF.